The rows below give T cell receptor beta chains drawn from one sample of a study of blood T cell repertoires in COVID-19. Clones were read by immunoSEQ multiplex PCR, and TCRdb kept only the in-frame ones, dropping some. Seen here are 200,000 to 300,000 clones, about 87% observed once, and the top ten hold about 4.1%. The sample comprised peripheral blood. Receptor source: a man aged 55 to 69 who had recovered from COVID-19. Both conserved end residues are part of each CDR3. The D gene is left open where the match is weak. Some rows mark clone size as missing; the rest say once, few, many or name a class of expanded clone.

size	V	J	D	DNA	CDR3
NA	TRBV6-5	TRBJ1-1	NA	TGTGCCGGAAGGGGTATAGCGAACACTGAAGCTTTCTTT	CAGRGIANTEAFF
NA	TRBV27	TRBJ1-2	TRBD1	TGTGCCAGCAGTTCCAGGACAGGGAGAAACTATGGCTACACCTTC	CASSSRTGRNYGYTF
NA	TRBV5-1	TRBJ2-7	TRBD1	TGCGCCAGCAGCTTCCGGGACAGGGGGAACTACGAGCAGTACTTC	CASSFRDRGNYEQYF
once	TRBV7-2	TRBJ2-7	NA	TGTGCCAGCAGCCCTCTATACGAGCAGTACTTC	CASSPLYEQYF
once	TRBV4-1	TRBJ1-1	NA	TGCGCCAGCAGCCAAGAACGCAGGGGTGAAGCTTTCTTT	CASSQERRGEAFF
NA	TRBV7-8	TRBJ2-2	TRBD2	TGTGCCAGCAAACTAGCGGGGGGGGACACCGGGGAGCTGTTTTTT	CASKLAGGDTGELFF
NA	TRBV27	TRBJ2-7	TRBD1	TGTGCCAGCAGTTGGGACAGGGGCTACGAGCAGTACTTC	CASSWDRGYEQYF
NA	TRBV3-1/TRBV3-2	TRBJ2-7	TRBD2	TGTGCCAGCAGCCCCGTGGGACTAGCGCCCGACGAGCAGTACTTC	CASSPVGLAPDEQYF
NA	TRBV2	TRBJ2-7	TRBD1	TGTGCCAGCAGGGGACAGGGTTACGAGCAGTACTTC	CASRGQGYEQYF
NA	TRBV28	TRBJ1-2	NA	TGTGCCAGCAGGGAGGGGGGGCCCTATGGCTACACCTTC	CASREGGPYGYTF
NA	TRBV15	TRBJ1-2	NA	TGTGCCACCAGCAGTGGGGTGGGGGGTTTTGGCTACACCTTC	CATSSGVGGFGYTF
NA	TRBV7-2	TRBJ2-1	NA	TGTGCCAGCAGCCCGGACAGCTCCTACAATGAGCAGTTCTTC	CASSPDSSYNEQFF
NA	TRBV11-1	TRBJ1-5	TRBD1	TGTGCCAGCAGCCAAGACAGGGGTCAGCCCCAGCATTTT	CASSQDRGQPQHF
NA	TRBV19	TRBJ1-1	TRBD1	TGTGCCAGTAGTACAAACAGGGGGCGCCGGAACACTGAAGCTTTCTTT	CASSTNRGRRNTEAFF
NA	TRBV3-1/TRBV3-2	TRBJ2-2	TRBD1	TGTGCCAGCAGCCCATTAAGGGGGACAGGGGCTGGCGGGGAGCTGTTTTTT	CASSPLRGTGAGGELFF
NA	TRBV19	TRBJ2-5	NA	TGTGCCAGTAGCCGAACCCAGGGCTACCAAGAGACCCAGTACTTC	CASSRTQGYQETQYF
NA	TRBV5-4	TRBJ2-3	NA	TGTGCCAGCAGCTTCGCGGGGGCCACAGATACGCAGTATTTT	CASSFAGATDTQYF
NA	TRBV7-3	TRBJ2-1	NA	TGTGCCAGCAGCCCCAATCAGGGGGGCATATCCTACAATGAGCAGTTCTTC	CASSPNQGGISYNEQFF
once	TRBV5-1	TRBJ2-1	TRBD2	TGCGCCAGCAGCTTGGCCCTACTAGCGGGGGGGATCAAGAACAATGAGCAGTTCTTC	CASSLALLAGGIKNNEQFF
NA	TRBV7-9	TRBJ2-7	TRBD1	TGTGCCAGCAGCTTGCAGGGGGCCTACGAGCAGTACTTC	CASSLQGAYEQYF
NA	TRBV15	TRBJ2-3	TRBD2	TGTGCCACCAGCAGAGATCGAGGCGGAGCGGGGGGCACAGATACGCAGTATTTT	CATSRDRGGAGGTDTQYF
NA	TRBV10-3	TRBJ2-7	TRBD1	TGTGCCATCAGTGGGTCTCAGGGGGCCCACGAGCAGTACTTC	CAISGSQGAHEQYF
NA	TRBV5-8	TRBJ1-4	NA	TGTGCCAGCAGCACTCAGGGGTTAGTGGATGAAAAACTGTTTTTT	CASSTQGLVDEKLFF
once	TRBV29-1	TRBJ2-4	TRBD1	TGCAGCGTTGAAAGACAGGGGGCTTACATTCAGTACTTC	CSVERQGAYIQYF
NA	TRBV6-4	TRBJ1-2	NA	TGTGCCAGCAGTGACGAGGCGGGGTATGGCTACACCTTC	CASSDEAGYGYTF
once	TRBV6-4	TRBJ1-1	NA	TGTGCCAGCAGTCCAGGGTTTATGAACACTGAAGCTTTCTTT	CASSPGFMNTEAFF
NA	TRBV3-1/TRBV3-2	TRBJ1-1	NA	TGTGCCAGCAGCCTCAGGCAGAAGACGAACACTGAAGCTTTCTTT	CASSLRQKTNTEAFF
NA	TRBV21-1	TRBJ1-1	NA	TGTGCCAGCAGGCGACAGGGGGATACTGAAGCTTTCTTT	CASRRQGDTEAFF
NA	TRBV11-3	TRBJ2-1	NA	TGTGCCAGCAGCTTAGAACAGAATAATTACAATGAGCAGTTCTTC	CASSLEQNNYNEQFF
NA	TRBV19	TRBJ1-2	TRBD1	TGTGCCAGTGCGGGACAGTACTATGGCTACACCTTC	CASAGQYYGYTF
NA	TRBV12-3/TRBV12-4	TRBJ1-2	NA	TGTGCCAGCAACCCGGGAAGCTATGGCTACACCTTC	CASNPGSYGYTF
NA	TRBV4-1	TRBJ2-3	NA	TGCGCCAGCAGCCAAGATGGAAACGGGGGTGGCACAGATACGCAGTATTTT	CASSQDGNGGGTDTQYF
NA	TRBV30	TRBJ1-5	NA	TGTGCCTGGAGTAAAGGGGCGGGGAATAGCAATCAGCCCCAGCATTTT	CAWSKGAGNSNQPQHF
NA	TRBV9	TRBJ2-7	NA	TGTGCCAGCAGCGTTTCAGGGGAGGGCCACGAGCAGTACTTC	CASSVSGEGHEQYF
once	TRBV10-1	TRBJ1-4	NA	TGCGCCAGCAGTGAGTCCCAGGGCCCTAATGAAAAACTGTTTTTT	CASSESQGPNEKLFF
NA	TRBV5-1	TRBJ1-2	NA	TGCGCCAGCAGCTTCGACAGCAGCTATGGCTACACCTTC	CASSFDSSYGYTF
NA	TRBV9	TRBJ1-6	NA	TGTGCCAGCAGCGTACACTCAGGGGCCTATAATTCACCCCTCCACTTT	CASSVHSGAYNSPLHF
NA	TRBV6-2/TRBV6-3	TRBJ2-5	NA	TGTGCCAGCAGTTCAATGGGCGAGACCCAGTACTTC	CASSSMGETQYF
NA	TRBV21-1	TRBJ1-2	NA	TGTGCCAGCAGCAAAGCTACTCGGGACAGGCGCTCTAACTATGGCTACACCTTC	CASSKATRDRRSNYGYTF
NA	TRBV5-6	TRBJ1-2	NA	TGTGCCAGCAGCTTGCCCCGGAACTATGGCTACACCTTC	CASSLPRNYGYTF